Following are 25 T cell receptor beta chains from one sample sequenced in a study of T cells in Graves' hyperthyroidism and ophthalmopathy. TCR beta CDR3 region amplification was performed from RNA transcripts. HTBI primers were the set used in a first-round RT-PCR of the TCR CDR3. Using its own MiXCR run on the multiplex PCR reads, TCRdb lists one record per CDR3 protein. The sample includes approximately 620,000 distinct CDR3 sequences, roughly 13% of them seen just once. Sequenced sample: blood. The receptors were sampled from a young woman with Graves' hyperthyroidism that later progressed to Graves' ophthalmopathy.

This clonotype was observed many times. The chain has TRBV20-1 and TRBJ2-7, with unresolved D. CDR3 length equals 13 residues. Per the germline V gene, CDR1 is DFQATT and CDR2 is SNEGSKA (reference sequence). Trimming stripped 1 base from V and 5 bases from J, with 12 bases between. CDR3: CSARAEFRDEQYF. CDR3 coding DNA: TGCAGTGCTAGAGCCGAGTTTCGGGACGAGCAGTACTTC.

The chain has TRBV5-4 and TRBJ1-1, with D unclear. Germline lookup yields CDR1 SGHNT and CDR2 YYREEE (reference sequence). Trimming stripped 0 bases from V and 8 bases from J, with 17 bases between. The CDR3 consists of 15 residues. The CDR3 region is CASSLVNQAGREAFF. In DNA, the CDR3 is TGTGCCAGCAGCTTGGTTAACCAAGCGGGAAGGGAAGCTTTCTTT.

This clonotype was recorded many times. This chain joins TRBV25-1 and TRBJ1-5; D is undetermined. The CDR3 loop spans 14 amino acids. Trimming removed 0 bases from V and 0 bases from J, with 3 bases in between. Germline CDR1 and CDR2: MGHDK and SYGVNS. The CDR3 loop reads CASSEYSSNQPQHF. The CDR3 DNA is TGTGCCAGCAGTGAATACAGTAGCAATCAGCCCCAGCATTTT.

The chain carries TRBV5-1 and TRBJ1-4; D not certain. Per germline, CDR1 SGHRS and CDR2 YFSETQ. CDR3 length: 16 amino acids. V lost 0 bases and J lost 0, with 9 bases in between. The CDR3 nucleotides read TGCGCCAGCAGCTTGGCCAGCACATCAACTAATGAAAAACTGTTTTTT. Protein product: CASSLASTSTNEKLFF.

The chain links TRBV6-2 or TRBV6-3 to TRBJ1-5; 7 nucleotides agree with TRBD1. Germline V CDR1 and CDR2: MNHEY, SVGEGT. J lost 7 bases, V lost 10 bases, and 7 bases had no gene match. CDR3 length: 12 residues. The DNA for the CDR3 is TGTGCCATCGCACAGGGGACCCAGCCCCAGCATTTT. This encodes CAIAQGTQPQHF.

On this clonotype: One base away lies a much larger clone, so this may be a sequencing read error. The rearrangement links TRBV12-5 to TRBJ1-5; maybe TRBD1 (5 bases). The CDR3 consists of 14 residues. The germline CDR1 and CDR2 sequences are LGHNT and FRNRAP. The V end lost 11 bases, the J end lost 6 bases, and 20 bases lay between the germline ends. CDR3 loop: CAGKAPGWGQPQHF. The CDR3 nucleotides read TGTGCTGGTAAAGCCCCAGGGTGGGGTCAGCCCCAGCATTTT.

This sequence joins TRBV12-3 or TRBV12-4 and TRBJ2-5, with 15 bases fitting TRBD2. V lost 5 bases to trimming and J lost 5 bases; unmatched junction nucleotides: 9. The CDR3 is 17 residues long. CDR3 loop: CASSGLAGGPGRETQYF. CDR3 nucleotides: TGTGCCAGCAGTGGACTAGCGGGAGGGCCGGGACGCGAGACCCAGTACTTC.

Many counts were recorded for this clonotype. The CDR3 DNA sequence: TGTGCCAGCGCCCCCCCGAAGGGGGCGGAGGAGACCCAGTACTTC. This sequence encodes CASAPPKGAEETQYF. The genes are TRBV2 and TRBJ2-5, with 7 nucleotides matching TRBD1. Germline values: CDR1 SNHLY, CDR2 FYNNEI. The CDR3 totals 15 residues. V dropped 8 bases and J dropped 5; count of bases not matched to a gene: 14.

V and J are TRBV18 and TRBJ2-2; D is unresolved. In germline, CDR1 is KGHSH, CDR2 LQKENI. The CDR3 loop spans 16 amino acids. With 5 bases removed from V and 5 bases from J, the gap between germline ends came to 18 bases. The CDR3 region is CASSSIRSAGTGELFF. CDR3 sequence (DNA): TGTGCCAGCTCATCAATTAGAAGCGCCGGGACCGGGGAGCTGTTTTTT.

This clonotype showed up many times. The rearrangement links TRBV20-1 to TRBJ2-3; TRBD2 matches 8 bases. V shed 0 bases, J shed 4 bases, and the junction held 12 bases outside the gene matches. The germline CDR1 and CDR2 sequences are DFQATT and SNEGSKA (reference sequence). This CDR3 region has 17 residues. CDR3 coding DNA: TGCAGTGCTAGAGATAGGCTCTTAGCGGGAAGGCCAGATACGCAGTATTTT. As protein: CSARDRLLAGRPDTQYF.

This clonotype was recorded a few times. The CDR3 DNA follows: TGTGCCAGCAGCTCCCCTCCGATGGTGTACGAGCAGTACTTC. Encoded protein: CASSSPPMVYEQYF. The chain has TRBV11-2 and TRBJ2-7; the D is unclear. V dropped 4 bases and J dropped 4 bases, with 14 bases sitting between them. This CDR3 comprises 14 residues. CDR1 and CDR2 (germline): SGHAT, FQNNGV.

This clonotype was found many times. This rearrangement joins TRBV6-1 to TRBJ1-1; TRBD1 agrees at 7 bases. Germline V gives CDR1 MNHNS, CDR2 SASEGT. After removal of 8 bases from V and 2 bases from J, the junction contained 5 bases not matched to a gene. The length of the CDR3 is 13 residues. CDR3 nucleotide sequence: TGTGCCAGCCATGGACAGGACAACACTGAAGCTTTCTTT. This translates into CASHGQDNTEAFF.

This clonotype was observed at least ten times. This chain uses TRBV28 with TRBJ2-1, with D unresolved. Trimming pared 3 bases from V and 8 bases from J, leaving 11 bases between. Germline CDR1 and CDR2: MDHEN and SYDVKM. CDR3 length equals 13 residues. The CDR3 nucleotides read TGTGCCAGCAGTTTCCTGGATCGCGATGAGCAGTTCTTC. As protein: CASSFLDRDEQFF.

This clonotype was recorded a few times. The genes are TRBV18 and TRBJ1-6; 8 bases are a match to TRBD1. Germline lookup yields CDR1 KGHSH and CDR2 LQKENI. This CDR3 has 15 residues. The junction had 2 bases not matched to a gene; V was cut back by 2 bases and J by 5 bases. The CDR3 region has the DNA TGTGCCAGCTCACCAATGACAGGGGATAATTCACCCCTCCACTTT. Translated: CASSPMTGDNSPLHF.

This clonotype was seen repeatedly, ten times or more. V gene TRBV20-1 combines with J gene TRBJ2-3; D possibly corresponds to TRBD1 (5 bases). CDR3 length equals 13 residues. Trimming stripped 7 bases from V and 1 base from J, with 12 bases between. CDR1 and CDR2 from the germline V gene are DFQATT and SNEGSKA (reference sequence). CDR3 in amino acids: CSEQARGTDTQYF. CDR3 nucleotides: TGCAGTGAACAGGCGCGAGGCACAGATACGCAGTATTTT.

This clonotype was detected ten times or more. The chain uses TRBV20-1 and TRBJ1-1; a possible D gene is TRBD1 (5 bases). CDR1 and CDR2 (germline): DFQATT, SNEGSKA (reference sequence). Deletions cut 1 base from V and 4 bases from J, with 22 bases between. CDR3 length: 17 residues. The CDR3 spells CSARGPRDLGGGTEAFF. The CDR3 coding sequence is TGCAGTGCTAGAGGCCCCAGGGATCTGGGAGGTGGCACTGAAGCTTTCTTT.

This clonotype occurred many times. The V call is TRBV27, the J call TRBJ1-1, with TRBD1 identical over 7 bases. There are 13 residues in the CDR3. Trimming took 8 bases from V and 0 from J; bases not matched to a gene: 3. CDR1 and CDR2 (germline): MNHEY, SMNVEV (reference sequence). CDR3 nucleotide sequence: TGTGCCAGCTACAGGGGACTGAACACTGAAGCTTTCTTT. Its translation: CASYRGLNTEAFF.

This clonotype was seen only a few times. Its ends do not fully match the called genes, so a read error is possible. The chain carries TRBV20-1 and TRBJ2-5; no definite D call. Germline assignment: CDR1 DFQATT and CDR2 SNEGSKA (reference sequence). The CDR3 has 9 amino acids. The CDR3 sequence: CSAREGWDF. Here the CDR3 DNA reads TGCAGTGCTAGAGAAGGGTGGGACTTC.

This clonotype has just a few counts. The V gene is TRBV20-1, the J gene TRBJ2-2; the match to TRBD1 covers 9 bases. The CDR3 sequence is 14 residues long. From germline, CDR1 is DFQATT and CDR2 SNEGSKA (reference sequence). Losses at the gene ends were 6 bases for V and 5 bases for J; bases not matched to a gene: 7. The CDR3 DNA sequence: TGCAGTGCGCCGGACAGGGGAGAGACCGGGGAGCTGTTTTTT. It yields the protein CSAPDRGETGELFF.

Only a few counts were recorded for this clonotype. V and J are TRBV7-9 and TRBJ1-1, with D hard to call. Germline assignment: CDR1 SEHNR and CDR2 FQNEAQ (reference sequence). The CDR3 has 11 amino acids. Trimming removed 8 bases from V and 4 bases from J, with 8 bases in between. CDR3 sequence (DNA): TGTGCCAGCTTTAGGGTCACTGAAGCTTTCTTT. Its translation is CASFRVTEAFF.

In nucleotides, the CDR3 is TGCAGTGCCCCCCCCGTGTCCGGGGCTGGAATAGACGAGCAGTACTTC. This translates into CSAPPVSGAGIDEQYF. The chain links TRBV20-1 to TRBJ2-7, with D perhaps matching TRBD1 or TRBD2 (5 bases each). V was trimmed by 6 bases and J by 5 bases, leaving 26 bases between them. The germline V gene has CDR1 DFQATT and CDR2 SNEGSKA (reference sequence). The CDR3 extends over 16 amino acids.

This clonotype was detected ten times or more. The rearrangement uses TRBV28 and TRBJ2-3; D unresolved. Between the trimmed V and J ends, which lost 6 bases and 6 bases, there was a span of 10 bases. CDR3 length: 12 residues. In germline, CDR1 is MDHEN, CDR2 SYDVKM. As DNA, the CDR3 is TGTGCCAGCAGAACCTCGTCCGATACGCAGTATTTT. Its translation is CASRTSSDTQYF.

The rearrangement links TRBV28 to TRBJ2-7; 12 nucleotides agree with TRBD1. With 9 bases clipped from V and 2 bases from J, the junction kept 11 bases outside the gene matches. Germline-derived CDR1 and CDR2 are MDHEN and SYDVKM. CDR3 length: 16 amino acids. The CDR3 DNA sequence: TGTGCCAGTGGGACAGGGGGCGGGAGGGCCACCTACGAGCAGTACTTC. This encodes CASGTGGGRATYEQYF.

The chain recombines TRBV27 with TRBJ1-5; possible D gene TRBD1, 5 bases. V gave up 10 bases and J gave up 4 bases, with 14 bases separating them. Germline CDR1 reads MNHEY; CDR2 reads SMNVEV (reference sequence). The CDR3 consists of 13 residues. CDR3 nucleotides: TGTGCCACCCCGGTTAAGGGGAATCAGCCCCAGCATTTT. Its translation is CATPVKGNQPQHF.

This clonotype has ten or more counts. This chain uses TRBV9 with TRBJ1-3; D might be TRBD1 (5 bases). Germline values: CDR1 SGDLS, CDR2 YYNGEE. The V end lost 3 bases, the J end lost 1 base, and 14 bases lay between the germline ends. This CDR3 contains 16 residues. The CDR3 bases are TGTGCCAGCAGCGGCGGATCCCCAGGGTCTGGAAACACCATATATTTT. Translating it yields CASSGGSPGSGNTIYF.